The 6 T cell receptor beta chains in this list originate from one sample, sequenced in a study of metastatic and nonmetastatic thyroid tumors. Using MiXCR, TCRdb re-called clones from the PCR reads. The data show 80,000 to 85,000 clones, with around 13% seen just once and roughly 9.1% held by the top ten. Nobody among the patients had been given any treatment before thyroid surgery. The sequenced sample was tumor tissue. The origin of the receptors is a female donor with papillary thyroid cancer or a benign thyroid nodule (not recorded which). Some clones in this sample may be carry-over from other donors' samples.

This clone appeared many times. The chain combines TRBV18 with TRBJ2-1; D is undetermined. The germline V gene has CDR1 KGHSH and CDR2 LQKENI. Between the trimmed V and J ends, which lost 3 bases and 9 bases, there was a span of 6 bases. The CDR3 extends over 11 amino acids. The CDR3 spells CASSPLAEQFF. The DNA for the CDR3 is TGTGCCAGCTCACCCCTGGCTGAGCAGTTCTTC.

This clone was recorded at least ten times. The chain carries TRBV12-3 or TRBV12-4 and TRBJ2-7; 8 nucleotides match TRBD1. After removal of 6 bases from V and 11 bases from J, the junction contained 12 bases not matched to a gene. The CDR3 is made up of 13 amino acids. As DNA, the CDR3 is TGTGCCAGCAGCCAAGGACAGGGCCAGGATGAGTACTTC. Its protein product is CASSQGQGQDEYF.

This clone was detected many times. V and J are TRBV9 and TRBJ1-1; the D is unclear. The CDR3 loop spans 12 amino acids. V was pared by 5 bases and J by 7 bases, with 12 bases between. CDR1 and CDR2 (germline): SGDLS, YYNGEE. The CDR3 here is CASSGGKGEAFF. CDR3 DNA: TGTGCCAGCAGTGGAGGGAAGGGTGAAGCTTTCTTT.

This clone was seen a few times. This sequence may be a read error, since a much larger clone differs from it by one base. This sample also contains other DNA sequences that code for the same CDR3. J is TRBJ1-2 and V is TRBV7-9, with D uncertain. Germline CDR1 and CDR2: SEHNR and FQNEAQ (reference sequence). There are 13 residues in the CDR3. Deletions cut 9 bases from V and 2 bases from J, with 13 bases between. CDR3: CASGGPENYGYTF. In nucleotides, the CDR3 is TGTGCCAGTGGTGGACCGGAGAACTATGGCTACACCTTC. Supplemented by reference TRBV7-9 and TRBJ1-2, the full variable domain reads DTGVSQNPRHKITKRGQNVTFRCDPISEHNRLYWYRQTLGQGPEFLTYFQNEAQLEKSRLLSDRFSAERPKGSFSTLEIQRTEQGDSAMYLCASGGPENYGYTFGSGTRLTVV.

This clone has ten or more counts. This chain uses TRBV11-1 with TRBJ1-3; D unresolved. Germline lookup yields CDR1 SGHAT and CDR2 FQDESV (reference sequence). Trimming stripped 1 base from V and 0 bases from J, with 10 bases between. The CDR3 loop spans 16 amino acids. The CDR3 is CASSLVGSSSGNTIYF. The CDR3 region has the DNA TGTGCCAGCAGCTTAGTTGGCTCGAGCTCTGGAAACACCATATATTTT.

This clone has more than one count but fewer than ten. A clone one base away is much larger, so this may be a read error. This sequence joins TRBV19 and TRBJ1-2, with D unresolved. Trimming removed 8 bases at V and 4 bases at J, with 17 bases between. The CDR3 is made up of 14 amino acids. CDR1 is LNHDA and CDR2 is SQIVND in the germline V gene (reference sequence). The CDR3 region has the DNA TGTGCCAGTTCAGACCGAGAACGCCTCTATGGCTACACCTTC. This gives the protein CASSDRERLYGYTF.